These T cell receptor beta chains were read from a single sample in a study of cytomegalovirus exposure and HLA in healthy donors. Here immunoSEQ multiplex PCR was the method, and the copy in TCRdb shows in-frame clones only, minus some. The sample has roughly 160,000 clones, around 80% seen once. What was sequenced was PBMCs. The receptors were gathered from a woman in her forties or fifties in good health and CMV-seropositive. The CDR3 runs from the conserved cysteine through the conserved F or W. A D gene is named only where the DNA matches it firmly. The size field is filled for only some rows; it gives once, few, many or a size class.

clone_size: -
v_call: TRBV5-1
cdr3_length: 14
d_call: -
j_call: TRBJ1-3
cdr3_nt: TGCGTCAGCAGCTTGGCGGGTTATGGAAACACCATATATTTT
cdr3_aa: CVSSLAGYGNTIYF

clone_size: -
v_call: TRBV5-6
cdr3_length: 14
d_call: TRBD1
j_call: TRBJ2-5
cdr3_nt: TGTGCCAGCACCGATTTCAGGGGGTTGGAAGAGCAGTACTTC
cdr3_aa: CASTDFRGLEEQYF

clone_size: -
v_call: TRBV18
cdr3_length: 15
d_call: -
j_call: TRBJ1-3
cdr3_nt: TGTGCCAGCTCACCACCGATCCAGGGTGGAAACACCATATATTTT
cdr3_aa: CASSPPIQGGNTIYF

clone_size: once
v_call: TRBV19
cdr3_length: 15
d_call: TRBD1
j_call: TRBJ1-4
cdr3_nt: TGTGCCAGTAGTACCGGGACAGGGGGAAATGAAAAACTGTTTTTT
cdr3_aa: CASSTGTGGNEKLFF

clone_size: -
v_call: TRBV6-6
cdr3_length: 14
d_call: TRBD1
j_call: TRBJ1-2
cdr3_nt: TGTGCCAGCAGTAACACCGGGACAGGGGGCGGCTACACCTTC
cdr3_aa: CASSNTGTGGGYTF

clone_size: few
v_call: TRBV10-1
cdr3_length: 11
d_call: -
j_call: TRBJ2-4
cdr3_nt: TGCTCCCCCGGGGGATTGGACATTCAGTACTTC
cdr3_aa: CSPGGLDIQYF

clone_size: few
v_call: TRBV14
cdr3_length: 15
d_call: TRBD1
j_call: TRBJ1-2
cdr3_nt: TGTGCCAGCAGCCAAGGATTGGACAGGAACTATGGCTACACCTTC
cdr3_aa: CASSQGLDRNYGYTF

clone_size: -
v_call: TRBV29-1
cdr3_length: 13
d_call: -
j_call: TRBJ1-1
cdr3_nt: TGCAGCGCTGCCTCGGGGGAGGACACTGAAGCTTTCTTT
cdr3_aa: CSAASGEDTEAFF

clone_size: -
v_call: TRBV10-3
cdr3_length: 15
d_call: TRBD1
j_call: TRBJ1-4
cdr3_nt: TGTGCCATCAGTGAGTTCGCAACAGGGGAGGAAAAACTGTTTTTT
cdr3_aa: CAISEFATGEEKLFF

clone_size: -
v_call: TRBV5-1
cdr3_length: 15
d_call: -
j_call: TRBJ1-4
cdr3_nt: TGCGCCAGCAGCTTGACGGTGGTGGCTAATGAAAAACTGTTTTTT
cdr3_aa: CASSLTVVANEKLFF

clone_size: -
v_call: TRBV5-8
cdr3_length: 15
d_call: -
j_call: TRBJ1-4
cdr3_nt: TGTGCCAGCAGAAAACTACAGGGCCTGAATGAAAAACTGTTTTTT
cdr3_aa: CASRKLQGLNEKLFF

clone_size: -
v_call: TRBV10-3
cdr3_length: 16
d_call: TRBD1
j_call: TRBJ2-5
cdr3_nt: TGTGCCATCAGTGAGTCGATCCAGGGGGCGGGAGAGACCCAGTACTTC
cdr3_aa: CAISESIQGAGETQYF

clone_size: -
v_call: TRBV7-2
cdr3_length: 14
d_call: -
j_call: TRBJ2-3
cdr3_nt: TGTGCCAGCAGCTTAGTCGACTCCACAGATACGCAGTATTTT
cdr3_aa: CASSLVDSTDTQYF

clone_size: few
v_call: TRBV29-1
cdr3_length: 11
d_call: -
j_call: TRBJ2-5
cdr3_nt: TGCAGCGTATCGGAGAAAGAGACCCAGTACTTC
cdr3_aa: CSVSEKETQYF

clone_size: once
v_call: TRBV19
cdr3_length: 15
d_call: TRBD2
j_call: TRBJ2-3
cdr3_nt: TGTGCCAGTAGTATGGGCACCCAGCGGGAAGATACGCAGTATTTT
cdr3_aa: CASSMGTQREDTQYF